This T cell receptor beta chain came from a study of control samples from healthy donors and cancer patients. Clones were read by immunoSEQ multiplex PCR, and TCRdb kept only the in-frame ones, dropping some. This table holds fewer than 6,000 clones, about 83% found once. This clone was detected once. Per germline, CDR1 SGDLS and CDR2 YYNGEE. The V end was cut by 7 bases, the J end by 5 bases, with 25 bases between. This CDR3 is built from 16 residues. This chain joins TRBV9 and TRBJ2-7, with D possibly matching TRBD2 (6 bases). Sequenced material: formalin-fixed, paraffin-embedded tissue. The receptor was isolated from a female donor with lung cancer. CDR3 DNA sequence: TGTGCCAGCCTCGCCCCCCCCTCGCTAGCGCGAAACGAGCAGTACTTC. This codes for CASLAPPSLARNEQYF.